Each of the 14 T cell receptor beta chains below was sequenced from the same sample in a study of shared clonotypes between healthy human individuals. Using immunoSEQ multiplex PCR, the repertoire was profiled, and TCRdb retains in-frame clones only, with some absent. The sample lists under 600,000 clones, 95% to 96% seen once, with 0.064% in the top ten. Sequenced material: naive CD4+ T cells sorted from blood. Specified subset: CD45RA+ positively selected. All receptors come from a woman younger than 45 in good health.

CDR3: CASSIGGYTGELFF. As DNA, the CDR3 is TGTGCCAGTAGTATAGGGGGGTACACCGGGGAGCTGTTTTTT. The chain joins TRBV19 to TRBJ2-2; D tentatively reads TRBD1 or TRBD2 (5 bases each). CDR3 size: 14 residues. Trimming took off 1 base at V and 3 bases at J, with 6 bases between the two ends. Germline values: CDR1 LNHDA, CDR2 SQIVND (reference sequence).

V usage is TRBV2 and J usage is TRBJ2-7, with no clear D. The CDR3 is 16 residues long. V was shortened by 1 base and J by 3 bases, with 16 bases between the two germline ends. The germline V gene has CDR1 SNHLY and CDR2 FYNNEI. CDR3 coding DNA: TGTGCCAGCAGTGAAGATGGTCTTGAAGAGCTCTACGAGCAGTACTTC. It encodes CASSEDGLEELYEQYF.

The chain carries TRBV6-1 and TRBJ1-4; maybe TRBD1 (5 bases). The germline gives CDR1 MNHNS, CDR2 SASEGT. V dropped 11 bases and J dropped 3 bases, with 13 bases sitting between them. The CDR3 is made up of 13 amino acids. The CDR3 loop reads CAGGRDPNEKLFF. In nucleotides, the CDR3 is TGTGCCGGAGGCAGGGACCCTAATGAAAAACTGTTTTTT.

The genes are TRBV9 and TRBJ2-7, with D perhaps given as TRBD1 or TRBD2 (5 bases each). The CDR3 spans 16 residues. The V end was cut by 1 base, the J end by 3 bases, with 17 bases between. Per the germline V gene, CDR1 is SGDLS and CDR2 is YYNGEE. For the CDR3, the DNA is TGTGCCAGCAGCGTATCCCCGGGACGGATGGACTACGAGCAGTACTTC. Translating gives CASSVSPGRMDYEQYF.

This clone has only one observation. The chain joins TRBV27 to TRBJ2-3; unclear D gene. Germline V CDR1 and CDR2: MNHEY, SMNVEV (reference sequence). The ends were cut back, 6 bases at V and 2 bases at J, with 9 bases in the middle. The CDR3 totals 13 residues. The CDR3, as DNA: TGTGCCAGCAGCCCTATCAACACAGATACGCAGTATTTT. It codes for CASSPINTDTQYF.

The chain recombines TRBV6-5 with TRBJ2-2; D is undetermined. There are 15 residues in the CDR3. The germline CDR1 and CDR2 sequences are MNHEY and SVGAGI. The V end lost 0 bases, the J end lost 5 bases, and 10 bases lay between the germline ends. The DNA of the CDR3 is TGTGCCAGCAGTTACTCGGGCAGTATTACCGGGGAGCTGTTTTTT. It translates to CASSYSGSITGELFF.

The chain joins TRBV4-1 to TRBJ1-5; possible D gene TRBD1, 6 bases. The CDR3 totals 17 residues. Germline assignment: CDR1 MGHRA and CDR2 YSYEKL. The germline V and J ends were trimmed by 2 bases and 0 bases, with 14 bases remaining between them. CDR3 in DNA: TGCGCCAGCAGCCAAACGGGGGGCCCCTATAGCAATCAGCCCCAGCATTTT. As protein: CASSQTGGPYSNQPQHF.

The chain has TRBV11-3 and TRBJ2-1; no firm D call. Trimming pared 4 bases from V and 2 bases from J, leaving 9 bases between. CDR1 is SGHNT and CDR2 is YENEEA in the germline V gene. This CDR3 is 14 amino acids long. The CDR3 spells CASSSGVAYNEQFF. CDR3 nucleotide sequence: TGTGCCAGCAGCTCTGGGGTAGCCTACAATGAGCAGTTCTTC.

The J gene is TRBJ1-1, the V gene TRBV28; unclear D gene. Trimming took 5 bases from V and 1 from J, leaving 8 bases between them. The CDR3 is 13 amino acids. In germline, CDR1 is MDHEN, CDR2 SYDVKM. The CDR3 region has the DNA TGTGCCAGCAGTACAGTGCCGAACACTGAAGCTTTCTTT. Encoded protein: CASSTVPNTEAFF.

The chain joins TRBV7-9 to TRBJ1-2; TRBD1 is a possible D gene (6 bases). Germline V gene data show CDR1 as SEHNR and CDR2 as FQNEAQ (reference sequence). V lost 0 bases to trimming and J lost 3 bases, with 11 bases between them. CDR3 length: 15 amino acids. The CDR3 loop is CASSLAAGDDYGYTF. CDR3 nucleotides: TGTGCCAGCAGCTTAGCCGCAGGGGACGACTATGGCTACACCTTC.

The DNA for the CDR3 is TGTGCCAGCAGCGAGGCGGACGAGCAGTACTTC. This codes for CASSEADEQYF. The gene calls are TRBV7-9 and TRBJ2-7; D uncertain. CDR1 is SEHNR and CDR2 is FQNEAQ in the germline V gene (reference sequence). CDR3 length: 11 residues. Trimming removed 5 bases from V and 5 bases from J, with 7 bases in between.

J is TRBJ2-2 and V is TRBV18; TRBD2 might be the D (5 bases). The CDR3 length is 15 residues. V was trimmed by 2 bases and J by 3 bases, leaving 10 bases between them. Germline CDR1 is KGHSH and CDR2 is LQKENI. CDR3 protein: CASSPAVRDTGELFF. The DNA for the CDR3 is TGTGCCAGCTCACCAGCCGTGCGGGACACCGGGGAGCTGTTTTTT.

The CDR3 DNA reads as TGCGCCAGCAGCTTCGGACAGACCTACACAGATACGCAGTATTTT. Its protein product is CASSFGQTYTDTQYF. This chain connects TRBV5-1 to TRBJ2-3; maybe TRBD1 (6 bases). Trimming removed 2 bases from V and 2 bases from J, with 12 bases in between. The V gene's germline CDR1 is SGHRS and CDR2 YFSETQ. This CDR3 comprises 15 residues.

This chain uses TRBV7-9 with TRBJ1-5; D may be TRBD1 (5 bases). V was shortened by 3 bases and J by 3 bases, with 9 bases between the two germline ends. In germline, CDR1 is SEHNR, CDR2 FQNEAQ (reference sequence). CDR3 length: 14 amino acids. The CDR3 region has the DNA TGTGCCAGCAGCTTCGAGACAGTCAATCAGCCCCAGCATTTT. It translates to CASSFETVNQPQHF.